These T cell receptor beta chains were read from a single sample in a study of OX40 agonist ivuxolimab in advanced cancers. Profiled with immunoSEQ multiplex PCR; TCRdb holds only in-frame clones, not every one. This sample has more than 50,000 clones, with roughly 85% found just once. Here the sequenced sample was CD4+ or CD8+ T cells sorted from blood, taken in a trial of the OX40 agonist ivuxolimab. Receptors were obtained from an adult with an advanced solid tumor such as melanoma, head and neck, liver or kidney cancer. Both conserved end residues are part of each CDR3. A D gene is named only where the DNA matches it firmly. The listing skips clone size in some rows; elsewhere it reads once, few, many or a size class.

TRBV7-8,17,.,TRBJ1-3,.,TGTGCCAGCAGCTTCGGACTGTACTCCGACTCTGGAAACACCATATATTTT,CASSFGLYSDSGNTIYF
TRBV15,16,.,TRBJ2-1,.,TGTGCCACCAGCAGAGGCGTCGGGAGCTTTTACAATGAGCAGTTCTTC,CATSRGVGSFYNEQFF
TRBV18,14,medium-sized,TRBJ2-5,.,TGTGCCAGCTCACCGGGCAGCAGGGGTTGGGCCCAGTACTTC,CASSPGSRGWAQYF
TRBV6-5,12,.,TRBJ1-2,.,TGTGCCAGCAGTTCAACCCTCGCGGGCTACACCTTC,CASSSTLAGYTF
TRBV6-5,15,.,TRBJ2-7,.,TGTGCCACCCAGTTAGGGAGCGGTAGGGATCGCGAGCAGTACTTC,CATQLGSGRDREQYF
TRBV20-1,11,few,TRBJ2-7,TRBD2,TGCAGTGCTCGGGAGGTTTACGAGCAGTACTTC,CSAREVYEQYF
TRBV7-9,12,few,TRBJ1-2,TRBD1,TGTGCCAGCAGTGACAGGGGGCGAGGCTACACCTTC,CASSDRGRGYTF
TRBV2,14,.,TRBJ1-2,.,TGTGCCAGCAGTACCCGTGTGGGAGGGGGTGGCTACACCTTC,CASSTRVGGGGYTF
TRBV5-1,18,.,TRBJ2-5,TRBD2,TGCGCCAGCAGCACTACCGGGACTAGCGGGGCTTCCCAAGAGACCCAGTACTTC,CASSTTGTSGASQETQYF
TRBV28,15,.,TRBJ2-7,.,TGTGCCAGCAGTGATACCGGGAACAGGGACCACGAGCAGTACTTC,CASSDTGNRDHEQYF
TRBV6-1,11,.,TRBJ1-2,.,TGTGCCAACAGGGATTATGAGGCGTACACCTTC,CANRDYEAYTF
TRBV15,12,once,TRBJ2-7,.,TGTGCCACCAGCAGAGGAGGCTACGAGCAGTACTTC,CATSRGGYEQYF
TRBV10-3,19,.,TRBJ2-3,TRBD2,TGTGCCATCAGGACCGGGACTAGCGGGGGGGCCGCGGTTGCAGATACGCAGTATTTT,CAIRTGTSGGAAVADTQYF
TRBV5-1,16,.,TRBJ2-5,TRBD2,TGCGCCAGCAGCTTGATTGGCGGGAGGTACCAAGAGACCCAGTACTTC,CASSLIGGRYQETQYF
TRBV19,15,.,TRBJ2-7,TRBD2,TGTGCCAGTAGTATAGAAGTAGCGGGGTCCTACGAGCAGTACTTC,CASSIEVAGSYEQYF
TRBV7-6,14,.,TRBJ2-7,.,TGTGCCAGCAGCTTATCAACCGGTTTCTACGAGCAGTACTTC,CASSLSTGFYEQYF
TRBV27,15,.,TRBJ1-1,TRBD1,TGTGCCAGCATCCGCCGGGACAGGAGCAACACTGAAGCTTTCTTT,CASIRRDRSNTEAFF